The entry that follows covers one T cell receptor (beta chain) sequence. The antigen remains unidentified. The data were taken from a study of CD8 T cells in ankylosing spondylitis. General study findings and limits: Matched ankylosing spondylitis synovial fluid reportedly contained a significantly enriched population of disease-linked clones.

Libraries for TCR beta were made by quantitative 5'-RACE with molecular barcodes. TCRdb re-called the 5' RACE reads through MiXCR, storing one row per CDR3 protein. Among about 400,000 distinct CDR3 sequences listed, more than 20% were seen once. This TCR came from a male donor with ankylosing spondylitis or in good health (not recorded which). Sample: blood, either unsorted or a sorted T cell fraction (not recorded which).

CDR3 residues: CASSLEGQGDIQYF. DNA of the CDR3: TGTGCCAGCAGCTTAGAGGGACAGGGAGACATTCAGTACTTC. The chain carries TRBV7-6 and TRBJ2-4, with 9 bases fitting TRBD1. The CDR3 has 14 residues. The V segment lost 1 base and the J segment 8 bases; nucleotides outside the gene matches: 3. The V gene's germline CDR1 is SGHVS and CDR2 FNYEAQ.